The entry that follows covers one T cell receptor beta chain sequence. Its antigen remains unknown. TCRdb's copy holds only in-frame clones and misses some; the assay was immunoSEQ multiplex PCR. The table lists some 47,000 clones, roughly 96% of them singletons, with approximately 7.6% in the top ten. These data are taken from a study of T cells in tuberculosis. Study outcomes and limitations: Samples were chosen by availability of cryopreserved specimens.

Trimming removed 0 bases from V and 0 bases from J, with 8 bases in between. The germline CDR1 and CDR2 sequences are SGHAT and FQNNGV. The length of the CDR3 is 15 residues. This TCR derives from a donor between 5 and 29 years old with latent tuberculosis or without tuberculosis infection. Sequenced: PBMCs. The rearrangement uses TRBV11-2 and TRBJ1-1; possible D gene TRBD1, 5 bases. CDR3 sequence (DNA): TGTGCCAGCAGCTTAGAGGGAGGGGTGAACACTGAAGCTTTCTTT. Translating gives CASSLEGGVNTEAFF.